The entry that follows covers one TCR beta chain sequence. This record comes from a study of blood T cells in healthy people across ages. Then a second PCR, running roughly 7 to 11 cycles, was carried out with a sample-barcoded 5' primer and a J-beta primer mix. TCRdb reanalysed the 5' RACE reads using MiXCR and keeps one entry per CDR3 protein. Of 700,000 to 1,000,000 distinct CDR3 sequences in the sample, under 45% were seen once. From germline, CDR1 is WSHSY and CDR2 SAAADI. The V and J ends lost 0 bases and 2 bases respectively, with 13 bases between them. The CDR3 extends over 16 amino acids. Total RNA was extracted at no less than 5.5 micrograms per sample.

The rearrangement links TRBV10-2 to TRBJ2-5; D is possibly TRBD1 or TRBD2 (5 bases each). The sequencing sample was made of blood. The clonotype was recovered from a man aged 60 to 69 in good health. CDR3 sequence (DNA): TGCGCCAGCAGTGAGTCGAGGTGGGACGGACAAGAGACCCAGTACTTC. Protein: CASSESRWDGQETQYF.